Below, one T cell receptor beta chain is given with its context. The antigen remains unidentified. In germline, CDR1 is SGDLS, CDR2 YYNGEE. The CDR3 covers 15 residues. V was pared by 4 bases and J by 7 bases, with 6 bases of the junction left unmatched. The data are from a study of cytomegalovirus exposure and HLA in healthy donors. Whole-study findings and limits: Some V segments (TRBV6-2 and TRBV6-3 among them) were excluded as indistinguishable.

Vbeta (60) and Jbeta (13) primers were used in the PCR. Under the authors' procedure: There were around 78 million unique TCR beta chains by a later count, and some 11 million of them were shared. Clones were read by immunoSEQ multiplex PCR, and TCRdb kept only the in-frame ones, dropping some. V and J calls and clone size follow that table, whereas D and trimming were derived from the DNA. The table includes about 200,000 clones, around 79% detected once. The specimen sequenced was PBMCs. The origin of this receptor is a woman in her forties or fifties in good health and CMV-seronegative. V gene TRBV9 combines with J gene TRBJ2-1; 12 bases line up with TRBD2. The CDR3 DNA is TGTGCCAGCAGCCGTTCCGGACTAGCGGGGAATGAGCAGTTCTTC. Residues: CASSRSGLAGNEQFF.